This T cell receptor (beta chain) was sequenced in a study of CD4 T cells in relation to SARS-CoV-2 and coronaviruses. Points on this clone: Its target is unknown.

Germline loops: CDR1 SQVTM, CDR2 ANQGSEA. The CDR3 spans 14 residues. Trimming took 6 bases from V and 8 from J; bases not matched to a gene: 10. Clones were sequenced by immunoSEQ multiplex PCR, and TCRdb holds only the in-frame ones, with some missing. Among around 20,000 clones listed, 78% were seen once. Unexposed donor CD4+ T cells date from about 2010-2019, before the COVID-19 pandemic. CD4+ T cells were isolated from the cells after around 10 days of culture. General observations from the study: Crossreactive clones expanded significantly less to SARS-CoV-2 than monoreactive clones. Around 62% of donors had memory CD4+ clonotypes crossrecognizing SARS-CoV-2 and common cold coronavirus spike. No donor gave both pre-pandemic and post-infection samples.

The material sequenced was CD4+ T cells from PBMCs, cultured in vitro. V and J are TRBV29-1 and TRBJ2-2, with 9 bases fitting TRBD1. This TCR came from a human donor in good health. CDR3 nucleotide sequence: TGCAGCGTCCCGGGACAGGGAGATGCGGGGGAGCTGTTTTTT. Its translation: CSVPGQGDAGELFF.